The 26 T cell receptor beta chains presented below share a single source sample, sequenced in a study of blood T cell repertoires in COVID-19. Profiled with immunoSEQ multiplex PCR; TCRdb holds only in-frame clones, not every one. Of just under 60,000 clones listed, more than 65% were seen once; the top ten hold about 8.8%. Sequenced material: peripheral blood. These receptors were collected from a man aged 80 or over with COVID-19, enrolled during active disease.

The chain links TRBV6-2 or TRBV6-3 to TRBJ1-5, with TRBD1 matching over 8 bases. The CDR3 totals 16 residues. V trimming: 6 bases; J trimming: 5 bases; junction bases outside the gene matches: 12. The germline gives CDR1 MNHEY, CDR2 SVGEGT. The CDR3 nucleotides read TGTGCCAGCAGCTTACTCCGGGACAGGAGAGATCAGCCCCAGCATTTT. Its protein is CASSLLRDRRDQPQHF.

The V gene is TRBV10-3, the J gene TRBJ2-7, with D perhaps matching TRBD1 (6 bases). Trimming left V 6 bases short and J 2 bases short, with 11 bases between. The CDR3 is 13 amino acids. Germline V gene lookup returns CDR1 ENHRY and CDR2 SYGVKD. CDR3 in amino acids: CAIRGDTTYEQYV. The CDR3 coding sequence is TGTGCCATCAGGGGGGACACTACCTACGAGCAGTACGTC.

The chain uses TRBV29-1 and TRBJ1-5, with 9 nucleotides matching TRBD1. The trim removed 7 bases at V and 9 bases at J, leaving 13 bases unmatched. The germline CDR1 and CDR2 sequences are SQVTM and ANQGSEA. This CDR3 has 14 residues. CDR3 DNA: TGCAGCGCCCAAACAGGGGGCCGTGATCGGCCCCAGCATTTT. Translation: CSAQTGGRDRPQHF. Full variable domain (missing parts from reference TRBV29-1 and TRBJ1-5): SAVISQKPSRDICQRGTSLTIQCQVDSQVTMMFWYRQQPGQSLTLIATANQGSEATYESGFVIDKFPISRPNLTFSTLTVSNMSPEDSSIYLCSAQTGGRDRPQHFGDGTRLSIL.

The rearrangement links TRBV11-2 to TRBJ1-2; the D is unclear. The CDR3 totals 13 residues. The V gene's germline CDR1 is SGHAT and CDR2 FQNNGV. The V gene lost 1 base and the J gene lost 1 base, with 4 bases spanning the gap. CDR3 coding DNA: TGTGCCAGCAGCTTAGGTCTTAACTATGGCTACACCTTC. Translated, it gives CASSLGLNYGYTF.

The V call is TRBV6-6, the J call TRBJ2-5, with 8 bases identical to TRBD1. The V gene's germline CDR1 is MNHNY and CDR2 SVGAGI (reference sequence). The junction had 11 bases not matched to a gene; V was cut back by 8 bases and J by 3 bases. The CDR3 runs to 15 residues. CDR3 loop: CASRLTGDGEETQYF. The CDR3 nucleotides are TGTGCCAGCCGGCTGACAGGGGACGGGGAAGAGACCCAGTACTTC.

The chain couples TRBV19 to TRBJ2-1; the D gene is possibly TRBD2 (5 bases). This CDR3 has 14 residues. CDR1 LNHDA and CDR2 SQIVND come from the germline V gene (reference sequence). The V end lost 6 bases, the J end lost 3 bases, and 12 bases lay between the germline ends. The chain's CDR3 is CASSEGASYNEQFF. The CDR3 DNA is TGTGCCAGTAGCGAGGGAGCGAGCTACAATGAGCAGTTCTTC.

CDR3 in amino acids: CASSLTGTGGDNYGYTF. In nucleotides, the CDR3 is TGTGCCAGCAGCTTAACCGGGACAGGGGGCGATAACTATGGCTACACCTTC. The J gene is TRBJ1-2, the V gene TRBV7-3; 12 positions match TRBD1. The CDR3 runs to 17 residues. Germline CDR1 and CDR2: SGHTA and FQGTGA. V shed 0 bases and J 1 base; nucleotides not matched to a gene: 3.

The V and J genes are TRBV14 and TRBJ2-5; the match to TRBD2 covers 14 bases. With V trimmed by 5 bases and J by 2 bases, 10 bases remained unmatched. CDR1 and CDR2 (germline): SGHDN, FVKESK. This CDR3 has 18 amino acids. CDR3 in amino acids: CASSRGLAGAYPQETQYF. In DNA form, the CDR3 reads TGTGCCAGCAGCAGGGGACTAGCGGGGGCTTACCCGCAAGAGACCCAGTACTTC.

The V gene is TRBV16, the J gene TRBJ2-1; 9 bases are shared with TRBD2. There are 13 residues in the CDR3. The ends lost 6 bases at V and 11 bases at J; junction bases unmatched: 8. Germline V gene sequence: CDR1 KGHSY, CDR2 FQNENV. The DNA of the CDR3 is TGTGCCAGCAGTCGGGTAGCGGGAGACCAGCAGTTCTTC. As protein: CASSRVAGDQQFF. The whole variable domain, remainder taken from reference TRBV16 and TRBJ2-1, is GEEVAQTPKHLVRGEGQKAKLYCAPIKGHSYVFWYQQVLKNEFKFLISFQNENVFDETGMPKERFSAKCLPNSPCSLEIQATKLEDSAVYFCASSRVAGDQQFFGPGTRLTVL.

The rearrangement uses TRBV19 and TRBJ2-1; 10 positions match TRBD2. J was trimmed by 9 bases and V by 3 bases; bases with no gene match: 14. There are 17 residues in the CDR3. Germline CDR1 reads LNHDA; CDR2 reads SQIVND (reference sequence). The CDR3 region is CASSIISGRAYFSEQFF. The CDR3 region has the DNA TGTGCCAGTAGTATTATAAGCGGGAGGGCCTATTTTAGTGAGCAGTTCTTC.

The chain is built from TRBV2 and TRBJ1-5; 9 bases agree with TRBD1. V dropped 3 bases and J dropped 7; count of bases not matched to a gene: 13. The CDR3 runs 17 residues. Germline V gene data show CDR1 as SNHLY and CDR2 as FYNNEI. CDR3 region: CASSDGQGISTLQPQHF. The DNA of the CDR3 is TGTGCCAGCAGTGACGGACAGGGGATTAGTACTTTACAGCCCCAGCATTTT. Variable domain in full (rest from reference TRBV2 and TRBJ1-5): EPEVTQTPSHQVTQMGQEVILRCVPISNHLYFYWYRQILGQKVEFLVSFYNNEISEKSEIFDDQFSVERPDGSNFTLKIRSTKLEDSAMYFCASSDGQGISTLQPQHFGDGTRLSIL.

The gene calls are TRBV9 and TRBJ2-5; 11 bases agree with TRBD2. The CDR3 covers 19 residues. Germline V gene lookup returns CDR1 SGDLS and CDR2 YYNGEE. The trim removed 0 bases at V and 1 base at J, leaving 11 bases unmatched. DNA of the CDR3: TGTGCCAGCAGCGTAGGTAATAGCGGGAGGGCCCTCGGCCAAGAGACCCAGTACTTC. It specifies CASSVGNSGRALGQETQYF.

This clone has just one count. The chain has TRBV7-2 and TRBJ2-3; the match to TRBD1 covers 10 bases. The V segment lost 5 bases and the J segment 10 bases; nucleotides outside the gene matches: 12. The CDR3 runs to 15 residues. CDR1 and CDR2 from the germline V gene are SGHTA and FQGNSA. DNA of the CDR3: TGTGCCAGCAGCCAATCGGGACAGGGGACCCATTCGCAGTATTTT. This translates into CASSQSGQGTHSQYF.

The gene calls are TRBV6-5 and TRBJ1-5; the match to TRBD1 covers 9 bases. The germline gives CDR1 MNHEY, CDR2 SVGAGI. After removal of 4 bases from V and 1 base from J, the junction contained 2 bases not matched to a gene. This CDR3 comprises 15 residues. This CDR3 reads CASSSGTGSNQPQHF. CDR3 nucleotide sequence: TGTGCCAGCAGTTCCGGGACAGGGAGCAATCAGCCCCAGCATTTT.

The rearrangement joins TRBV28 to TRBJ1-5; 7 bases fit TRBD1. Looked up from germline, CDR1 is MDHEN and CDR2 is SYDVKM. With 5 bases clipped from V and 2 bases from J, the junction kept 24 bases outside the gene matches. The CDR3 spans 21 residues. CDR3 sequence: CASSPQQITTGTVRGNQPQHF. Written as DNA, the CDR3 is TGTGCCAGCAGTCCGCAACAGATTACTACCGGGACAGTTAGGGGCAATCAGCCCCAGCATTTT.

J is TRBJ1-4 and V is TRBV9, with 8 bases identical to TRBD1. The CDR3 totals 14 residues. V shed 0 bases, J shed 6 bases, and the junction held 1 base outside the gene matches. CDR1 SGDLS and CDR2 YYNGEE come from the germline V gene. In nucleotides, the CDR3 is TGTGCCAGCAGCGTAGCAGGGGGCGATGAAAAACTGTTTTTT. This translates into CASSVAGGDEKLFF.

CDR3 amino acids: CASSQVDMNTEAFF. In DNA form, the CDR3 reads TGTGCCAGCAGCCAGGTGGACATGAACACTGAAGCTTTCTTT. The rearrangement uses TRBV3-1 (or the pseudogene TRBV3-2) and TRBJ1-1; TRBD1 is a possible D gene (5 bases). Trimming took off 3 bases at V and 0 bases at J, with 8 bases between the two ends. The CDR3 runs to 14 residues. The germline CDR1 and CDR2 sequences are LGHDT and YNNKEL (reference sequence).

The CDR3: CASSVDPGHEQYF. CDR3 nucleotide sequence: TGTGCCAGCAGCGTAGATCCAGGGCATGAGCAGTACTTC. The rearrangement links TRBV9 to TRBJ2-7, with a weak D call TRBD1 (5 bases). Per germline, CDR1 SGDLS and CDR2 YYNGEE. Between the trimmed V and J ends, which lost 0 bases and 7 bases, there was a span of 11 bases. The CDR3 contains 13 residues.

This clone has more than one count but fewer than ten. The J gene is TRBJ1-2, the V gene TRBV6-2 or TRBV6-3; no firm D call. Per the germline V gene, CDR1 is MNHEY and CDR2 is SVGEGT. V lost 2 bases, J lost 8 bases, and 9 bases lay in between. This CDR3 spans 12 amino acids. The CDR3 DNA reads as TGTGCCAGCAGTTACCCCATAGAGGGCTACACCTTC. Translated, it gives CASSYPIEGYTF.

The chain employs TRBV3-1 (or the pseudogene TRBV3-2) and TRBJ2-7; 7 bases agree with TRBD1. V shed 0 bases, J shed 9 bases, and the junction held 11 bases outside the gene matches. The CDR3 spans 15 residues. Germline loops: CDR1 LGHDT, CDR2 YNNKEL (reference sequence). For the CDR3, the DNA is TGTGCCAGCAGCCAAGATGGCACAACAGGGGTGGTGCAGTACTTC. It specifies CASSQDGTTGVVQYF.

In DNA, the CDR3 is TGCGCCAGCAGCTTGCAGGGGGTCGGTACTGAAGCTTTCTTT. Translating it yields CASSLQGVGTEAFF. V usage is TRBV5-1 and J usage is TRBJ1-1; TRBD1 aligns across 7 bases. With 1 base clipped from V and 5 bases from J, the junction kept 5 bases outside the gene matches. The germline CDR1 and CDR2 sequences are SGHRS and YFSETQ. This CDR3 spans 14 amino acids. Variable domain in full (rest from reference TRBV5-1 and TRBJ1-1): KAGVTQTPRYLIKTRGQQVTLSCSPISGHRSVSWYQQTPGQGLQFLFEYFSETQRNKGNFPGRFSGRQFSNSRSEMNVSTLELGDSALYLCASSLQGVGTEAFFGQGTRLTVV.

CDR3 in amino acids: CAISTGGSGNTIYF. Here the CDR3 DNA reads TGTGCCATCAGTACGGGTGGCTCTGGAAACACCATATATTTT. The rearrangement links TRBV10-3 to TRBJ1-3; no clear D. The length of the CDR3 is 14 residues. Germline loops: CDR1 ENHRY, CDR2 SYGVKD. With 5 bases removed from V and 0 bases from J, the gap between germline ends came to 8 bases.

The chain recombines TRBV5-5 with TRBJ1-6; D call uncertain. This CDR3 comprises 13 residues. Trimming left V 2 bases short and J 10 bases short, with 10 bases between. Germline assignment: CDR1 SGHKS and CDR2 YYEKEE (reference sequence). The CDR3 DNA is TGTGCCAGCAGCTTCGAACGCGAATCACCCCTCCACTTT. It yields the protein CASSFERESPLHF.

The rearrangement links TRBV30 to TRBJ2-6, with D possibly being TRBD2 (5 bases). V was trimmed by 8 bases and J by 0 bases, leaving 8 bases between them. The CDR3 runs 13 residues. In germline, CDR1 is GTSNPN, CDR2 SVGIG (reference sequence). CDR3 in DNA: TGTGCCCGGGGAAGCTCTGGGGCCAACGTCCTGACTTTC. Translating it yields CARGSSGANVLTF.

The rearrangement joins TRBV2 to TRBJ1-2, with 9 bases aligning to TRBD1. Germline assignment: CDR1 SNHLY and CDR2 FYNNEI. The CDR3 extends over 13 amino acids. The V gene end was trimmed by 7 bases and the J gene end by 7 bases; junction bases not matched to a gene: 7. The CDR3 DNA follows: TGTGCCAGCAAATCAACAGGGGGCTCTGGCTACACCTTC. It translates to CASKSTGGSGYTF.

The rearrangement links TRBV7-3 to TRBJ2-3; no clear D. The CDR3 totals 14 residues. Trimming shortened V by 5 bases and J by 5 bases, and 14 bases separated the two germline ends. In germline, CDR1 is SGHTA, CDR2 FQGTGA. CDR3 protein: CASSPRAAGDTQYF. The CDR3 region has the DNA TGTGCCAGCAGCCCCCGCGCGGCCGGAGATACGCAGTATTTT.